This T cell receptor (beta chain) was documented in a study of cytomegalovirus exposure and HLA in healthy donors (dated by TCRdb to about 2017). A note on the overall study: An earlier analysis of some 600 of the donors reported 276 Gb of sequence data and 117 million unique TCR beta sequences obtained from about 170 million T cells. Besides the first cohort of 666 subjects, a separate validation cohort made up of roughly 120 different subjects was used. Typing coverage differed by locus: A, B, C, DRB1 and DQB1 were typed in about 620-630 donors, DQA1 in 522, DPA1 in nearly 610, and DPB1 in 472. Donor age, sex, ethnicity and CMV serostatus were collected together with the repertoire data. An early release covering about 600 HLA-typed donors comprised about 300 gigabases of sequencing data and 65 million to 100 million unique TCR sequences. HLA typing included class I and class II loci at four-digit resolution. In a later analysis, previously published TCR beta repertoires from 550 to 750 donors were re-analyzed and high-resolution HLA genotyping was added so that TCR occurrence patterns could be studied. A later genetic analysis took genome-wide SNP genotypes for about three fifths of the roughly 700 donors and used that subset as a discovery cohort. On average, about 200,000 unique TCR beta nucleotide sequences were sequenced per donor among 398 genotyped donors of the cohort, with roughly a sixth of those sequences being non-productive. Rather than using new phenotypic data, the later analysis identified candidate immune exposures from TCR beta sequences and from how often those sequences occurred across donors. Among the approximately 420 genotyped donors, around 79% belonged to the genetic ancestry cluster associated with self-reported Caucasian donors. In an earlier analysis of several hundred of the donors, high-throughput TCR beta sequencing was used to judge whether each TCR beta V gene segment behaved as functional or pseudogenic. To predict cytomegalovirus infection status, the study brought together high-throughput TCR immunosequencing, statistical association of individual TCRs with disease status, and machine learning. The study profiled the T cell repertoires of under 850 subjects by immunosequencing and related them to cytomegalovirus serostatus. Because of strong linkage in the cohort, five DR-DQ haplotypes were treated as single units for association and clustering. The study was designed to test whether signatures of past pathogen exposure could be identified by cataloging public T cell receptors. Every discovery cohort repertoire had been produced on one sequencing platform. On the study overall, not on this receptor specifically: A later genetic analysis associated a missense DCLRE1C variant with V-gene and J-gene trimming of TCR beta chains, and an independent cohort replicated the association. At a false discovery rate of 0.05, a later analysis linked roughly 17,000 TCR beta sequences to specific HLA alleles. Presence/absence analyses assumed roughly uniform sequencing depth across donors, an assumption that may not hold. A total of 150 or so TCR beta chains were listed by the study as associated with cytomegalovirus. In a later analysis, the rate of TCR association differed among HLA loci, with DRB1 alleles having the most associated TCRs and HLA-C alleles having the fewest. The cohort was sequenced for TCR beta chains only, and without alpha or paired-chain data the features that could be detected were limited. A further reported finding was that TCR beta sequences accurately predicted the HLA-A and HLA-B alleles for most subjects in the first cohort. In a later analysis, HLA-associated TCR beta chains were found to be more clonally expanded and to have lower generation probabilities than equally common non-associated chains. HLA typing was unavailable for some donors at each locus, so association tests used only the typed subset. When HLA alleles, especially DR and DQ, strongly co-occurred, TCR associations were difficult to assign to individual alleles. CMV serostatus was the only immune exposure information available for the cohort. A later genetic analysis reported fewer N-insertions in productive TCRs among donors in an Asian-associated ancestry cluster than the roughly 640-donor mean. The 87-base-pair reads could not distinguish some IMGT-functional V segments, including TRBV6-2 and TRBV6-3, so those segments were excluded. Linkage disequilibrium might explain the correlated functional status among segregating V segments, but an unknown experimental factor could not be ruled out. Most TCR sequences were observed very rarely across donors, whereas some public TCRs were present in many individuals. A few of the identified cytomegalovirus-associated TCR beta chains were confirmed in vitro to be specific for cytomegalovirus antigens. Because counts were too low, about 18 rarely observed V segments, including chromosome 9 orphons, were left out of the earlier analysis of 587 of the donors. In a later analysis, several top co-occurrence clusters were reported to appear linked to parvovirus B19, influenza, CMV and Epstein-Barr virus. Broadly in line with IMGT annotations, most TCR beta V segments showed up in productive rearrangements about 87% or about 30% of the time in an earlier analysis of approximately 640 of the donors. A cluster of highly shared sequence variants was judged likely to represent a technical artifact of the sequencing pipeline. A later analysis found that most CMV-associated TCR beta chains appeared HLA-restricted, with HLA associations seemingly driven largely by CMV exposure. In both the original and validation cohorts, the classifier was reported to diagnose cytomegalovirus status with high specificity and sensitivity. It was suggested by the authors that the approach could potentially be generalized to other disease states and immunological phenotypes.

The cohort was made up of 666 healthy bone marrow donors. At the time of sampling, all cohort members were nominally healthy, though unrecorded immune exposures were likely present. The donor tested CMV seropositive and was one of the 289 seropositive cohort members. Each donor provided a peripheral blood sample, and peripheral blood mononuclear cells were used for TCR beta sequencing. The Qiagen DNeasy Blood Extraction Kit was used to extract genomic DNA from the blood cell samples. The germline V gene (reference sequence) specifies GTSNPN as CDR1 and SVGIG as CDR2. The CDR3 numbers 15 residues from cysteine through phenylalanine. Only the CDR3 DNA is retained, 45 bases long and in frame from the first base. Trimming leaves V shorter by 3 bases and J shorter by 6 bases, with the junction holding 9 bases beyond the gene matches. The protocol used for the library was the immunoSEQ multiplex PCR assay. A mixture of 60 forward primers for TCR Vbeta segments and 13 reverse primers for TCR Jbeta segments was used in the multiplex PCR. The CDR3 region of rearranged TCR beta genes was amplified from genomic DNA by a multiplex PCR assay. The amplified TCR beta libraries were sequenced on the Illumina HiSeq System as 87-base-pair reads. The source study handled its data this way. In a later analysis, 80 million or so unique TCR beta chains were counted across the roughly 700 repertoires, and around 11 million of these chains were shared by at least two donors. Raw reads were error-corrected and collapsed into unique sequences with a nearest-neighbor algorithm that merged closely related sequences to remove PCR and sequencing errors. To assign V, D and J gene segments, CDR3 sequences were aligned to IMGT reference sequences. For a sequence to be retained, a match of at least six nucleotides was required to both a V gene segment and a J gene segment. A rearrangement counted as productive if the CDR3 had no stop codons and remained in frame with V and J, and every other rearrangement counted as non-productive. CDR3 was defined according to IMGT convention as the region running from the second conserved V-encoded cysteine to the conserved J-encoded phenylalanine. The earlier analysis of approximately 500 of the donors excluded sequences that lacked an unambiguous match to a single V gene segment. An earlier analysis of a few hundred of the donors classified V segments as functional when productive rearrangements were above 56.7% and as segregating when the standard deviation between donors was above 5%. A statistical classification framework was developed to diagnose cytomegalovirus status using the catalog of TCR beta chain sequences. V and J gene assignment, in a later analysis, came from comparing TCR nucleotide sequences with IMGT/GENE-DB human TR gene sequences. In a later analysis, CDR3 sequences and most-parsimonious VDJ recombination scenarios were assigned using the TCRdist pipeline. In a later analysis, each TCR beta chain was defined by its CDR3 amino acid sequence together with its V-gene family, and reads without a unique V-gene family were excluded. As a way to deal with suspected cross-contamination and a sequencing artifact, a later analysis dropped roughly 620 nucleotide sequences that were highly shared and had low generation probability. A later analysis calculated a clonal expansion index for each public chain from normalized within-repertoire ranks of inferred template counts. Generation probabilities in a later analysis came from a VDJ recombination model fitted to out-of-frame rearrangements, and those results were checked against IGoR. In a later analysis, TCR-TCR, TCR-HLA and TCR-CMV co-occurrence was scored with hypergeometric tests, and a repertoire-size bias correction was applied to TCR pairs. To estimate false discovery rates, a later analysis permuted the HLA or CMV assignments 20 times. In a later analysis, co-occurring TCRs were grouped using DBSCAN, and TCRdist sequence similarity was added for clustering within HLA-allele-positive subsets. Repertoires with fewer than 30,000 or more than 120,000 public chains, plus five repertoires with anomalous nucleotide sharing, were excluded from co-occurrence clustering. TCRdb obtained this table from immuneACCESS and retained in-frame rearrangements with V and J assigned. These tables miss some clones; where compared with another copy, unresolved V genes account for less than half of the shortfall, and the remainder is unexplained. V and J calls plus clone size are reproduced from that table; the DNA served to infer D and trimming. Present in this sample are 100,000 to 150,000 clones, 77% of which were seen just once. Approximately 4.2% of the sample lies in the top ten.

Comments on this clone: What antigen it recognizes has not been identified. Per-base qualities were not stored, and no clone one base away is much larger.

The sequenced sample consisted of PBMCs. The rearrangement joined TRBV30 to TRBJ2-3, and 10 junctional nucleotides match TRBD2. This receptor was obtained from a male donor in good health and CMV-seropositive. The DNA is TGTGCCTGGAGCGCAGATAGCGGGGGGTTCGATACGCAGTATTTT. This encodes CAWSADSGGFDTQYF.